These T cell receptor beta chains were read from a single sample in a study of T cells in Graves' hyperthyroidism and ophthalmopathy. TCRdb analysed the multiplex PCR reads with MiXCR anew, one entry per CDR3 protein. Altogether about 46,000 distinct CDR3 sequences are present, 49% being singletons, with the ten largest covering around 32%. Sequenced input: peripheral blood or thyroid tissue (not recorded which). The origin of the receptors is a woman aged 50 to 60 with Graves' hyperthyroidism. CDR3s include the opening cysteine and the closing phenylalanine or tryptophan. The D gene is left open where the match is weak. Clone sizes are given selectively: once, few, many, or a class where the clone is expanded.

>TRBJ2-3|many|-|TRBV5-1
CASSWNPRLWESTDTQYF
TGCGCCAGCAGCTGGAACCCGAGACTTTGGGAGAGCACAGATACGCAGTATTTT
>TRBJ1-2|-|-|TRBV15
CATSTDRKYGYTF
TGTGCCACCAGCACAGACAGAAAATATGGCTACACCTTC
>TRBJ1-1|-|-|TRBV7-8
CASSFFRWPEAFF
TGTGCCAGCAGTTTTTTTCGATGGCCTGAAGCTTTCTTT
>TRBJ2-3|many|TRBD2|TRBV13
CASSRKRELLGTDTQYF
TGTGCCAGCAGCCGCAAGCGGGAGCTACTTGGCACAGATACGCAGTATTTT
>TRBJ2-7|-|TRBD1|TRBV7-9
CASSRDRGRSCGQYF
TGCGCCAGCAGCCGGGACAGGGGCCGGTCCTGCGGGCAGTACTTC
>TRBJ1-5|-|-|TRBV19
CASSIRQNYNQPQHF
TGTGCCAGTAGTATAAGACAGAATTACAATCAGCCCCAGCATTTT
>TRBJ2-5|-|TRBD2|TRBV13
CASKQAGGARWETQYF
TGTGCCAGCAAACAAGCGGGAGGAGCGAGGTGGGAGACCCAGTACTTC
>TRBJ2-3|many|TRBD2|TRBV7-9
CASSDSGANTDTQYF
TGTGCCAGCAGCGATAGCGGGGCGAACACAGATACGCAGTATTTT
>TRBJ2-3|-|TRBD2|TRBV5-4
CASSQASGRLTDTQYF
TGTGCCAGCAGCCAAGCCAGCGGGAGGCTCACAGATACGCAGTATTTT
>TRBJ2-1|many|TRBD1|TRBV9
CASSESGTGLNEQFF
TGTGCCAGCAGCGAATCCGGGACAGGTCTCAATGAGCAGTTCTTC
>TRBJ1-5|-|-|TRBV29-1
CSVSRGTYSNQPQHF
TGCAGCGTTTCCCGGGGGACCTATAGCAATCAGCCCCAGCATTTT
>TRBJ1-1|many|TRBD1|TRBV28
CASSFGGGQGATEAFF
TGTGCCAGCAGTTTTGGTGGCGGACAGGGGGCGACTGAAGCTTTCTTT
>TRBJ2-5|medium-sized|TRBD2|TRBV7-7
CASSYREGTRGQETQYF
TGTGCTAGCAGCTACCGCGAAGGGACTAGGGGACAAGAGACCCAGTACTTC
>TRBJ1-1|-|-|TRBV29-1
CSVDKGLNTEAFF
TGCAGCGTCGACAAGGGGCTGAACACTGAAGCTTTCTTT
>TRBJ1-1|many|-|TRBV29-1
CSGTGGNWDTEAFF
TGCAGTGGCACCGGGGGGAATTGGGACACTGAAGCTTTCTTT
>TRBJ2-5|-|-|TRBV20-1
CSASGRTGRSETQYF
TGCAGTGCTAGCGGACGGACCGGGAGATCAGAGACCCAGTACTTC
>TRBJ2-2|many|-|TRBV12-3/TRBV12-4
CASSLHPGLFNGGELFF
TGTGCCAGCAGTCTCCACCCGGGACTGTTTAACGGGGGGGAGCTGTTTTTT
>TRBJ2-3|many|-|TRBV7-2
CASSLVGVRDTQYF
TGTGCCAGCAGCTTAGTGGGTGTAAGGGATACGCAGTATTTT
>TRBJ2-5|many|-|TRBV20-1
CSVLSQGQETQYF
TGCAGTGTTCTGTCACAGGGACAAGAGACCCAGTACTTC
>TRBJ2-7|few|-|TRBV7-8
CASSIGLSYEQYF
TGTGCCAGCAGCATCGGACTCTCCTACGAGCAGTACTTC
>TRBJ2-7|few|-|TRBV28
CASRPTGFVSYEQYF
TGTGCCAGCAGACCAACAGGGTTTGTTTCCTACGAGCAGTACTTC
>TRBJ2-7|few|-|TRBV7-2
CASRREAYEQYF
TGTGCCAGCCGCCGGGAAGCCTACGAGCAGTACTTC
>TRBJ2-7|few|TRBD1|TRBV9
CASSKRTGGEQYF
TGTGCCAGCAGCAAACGGACAGGGGGCGAGCAGTACTTC
>TRBJ2-5|many|-|TRBV28
CASSSSGANQETQYF
TGTGCCAGCAGTTCCTCCGGGGCTAACCAAGAGACCCAGTACTTC
>TRBJ2-6|-|TRBD1|TRBV5-4
CASSLLTGPNTEAF
TGTGCCAGCAGCTTGCTGACAGGGCCGAACACTGAAGCTTTC
>TRBJ1-2|-|TRBD1|TRBV29-1
CSVEMRQGTGGYTF
TGCAGCGTTGAAATGAGACAGGGGACAGGGGGCTACACCTTC
>TRBJ2-5|-|-|TRBV9
CASSVSRTQYF
TGTGCCAGCAGCGTATCGAGGACCCAGTACTTC
>TRBJ1-1|-|-|TRBV5-6
CVSSSTVNTEAFF
TGTGTCAGCAGCTCGACAGTGAACACTGAAGCTTTCTTT
>TRBJ2-7|-|-|TRBV16
CASSQDTSNELYF
TGTGCCAGCAGCCAAGATACTAGTAACGAGCTGTACTTC
>TRBJ1-3|once|TRBD1|TRBV9
CASSAPDRGGGYTIYF
TGTGCCAGCAGCGCACCTGACAGGGGAGGGGGCTACACCATATATTTT
>TRBJ1-4|many|-|TRBV7-2
CASSLVDSREKLFF
TGTGCCAGCAGCTTAGTGGATTCCCGAGAAAAACTGTTTTTT
>TRBJ2-5|once|-|TRBV6-2/TRBV6-3
CATGEETQYF
TGTGCCACCGGAGAAGAGACCCAGTACTTC
>TRBJ2-7|-|-|TRBV7-8
CASSQGPRQTYEQYF
TGTGCCAGCAGCCAAGGGCCGAGACAGACCTACGAGCAGTACTTC
>TRBJ2-5|-|TRBD2|TRBV6-5
CASSTGLAGGPGAGETQYF
TGTGCCAGCAGTACCGGACTAGCGGGAGGGCCGGGGGCAGGAGAGACCCAGTACTTC
>TRBJ1-4|-|TRBD1|TRBV4-1
CASIQASGQGAFEKLFF
TGCGCCAGCATCCAAGCTTCCGGACAGGGGGCATTTGAAAAACTGTTTTTT
>TRBJ2-7|-|TRBD1|TRBV7-2
CASSQEDRVAGELYF
TGCGCCAGCAGCCAAGAAGACAGGGTCGCCGGGGAGCTGTACTTC
>TRBJ1-2|-|TRBD1|TRBV7-9
CASSEQGAFGYTF
TGTGCCAGCAGTGAACAGGGGGCTTTTGGCTACACCTTC
>TRBJ2-7|-|TRBD1|TRBV7-8
CASSIGQGGYEQYF
TGTGCCAGCAGCATCGGACAGGGCGGTTACGAGCAGTACTTC
>TRBJ2-5|-|TRBD2|TRBV7-6
CASSFSISGQETQYF
TGTGCCAGCAGCTTCAGCATTAGCGGGCAAGAGACCCAGTACTTC
>TRBJ2-5|many|TRBD1|TRBV6-2/TRBV6-3
CASREDRGQETQYF
TGTGCCAGCAGAGAAGACAGGGGTCAAGAGACCCAGTACTTC
>TRBJ2-5|-|TRBD1|TRBV5-1
CASSVGQGIEEETQYF
TGCGCCAGCAGCGTGGGACAGGGGATCGAAGAAGAGACCCAGTACTTC
>TRBJ1-6|many|TRBD1|TRBV20-1
CSARSASRTGSNSPLHF
TGCAGTGCTAGATCAGCCTCCCGGACAGGTTCTAATTCACCCCTCCACTTT
>TRBJ2-7|medium-sized|TRBD2|TRBV20-1
CSAPRLAGDHEQYF
TGCAGTGCACCTCGACTAGCGGGAGACCACGAGCAGTACTTC
>TRBJ2-7|-|TRBD2|TRBV12-3/TRBV12-4
CASSYGLAGGEQYF
TGTGCCAGCAGTTACGGACTAGCGGGAGGCGAGCAGTACTTC
>TRBJ1-1|-|TRBD1|TRBV15
CATSRDQGAGNTEAFF
TGTGCCACCAGCAGAGATCAGGGGGCCGGGAACACTGAAGCTTTCTTT
>TRBJ1-2|few|-|TRBV13
CASSLGDAGYGYTF
TGTGCCAGCAGCTTAGGGGACGCAGGCTATGGCTACACCTTC
>TRBJ1-2|-|-|TRBV7-9
CASSADGNTEAFFGQGTLYGYTF
-
>TRBJ1-5|many|TRBD1|TRBV28
CASSIVTGGARAQHF
TGTGCCAGCAGTATCGTGACAGGGGGCGCAAGGGCCCAGCATTTT
>TRBJ1-1|many|TRBD1|TRBV10-3
CAISGAGGRTEAFF
TGTGCCATCAGTGGCGCAGGGGGCCGAACTGAAGCTTTCTTT
>TRBJ1-2|once|TRBD1|TRBV29-1
CSVEGTGGYTF
TGCAGCGTTGAGGGGACAGGGGGCTACACCTTC
>TRBJ1-2|-|-|TRBV10-3
CAIGLGARGYTF
TGTGCCATCGGCCTCGGGGCACGAGGCTACACCTTC
>TRBJ2-5|-|TRBD2|TRBV11-2
CASSLGGLAGGARWETQYF
TGTGCCAGCAGCCTAGGGGGACTAGCGGGAGGAGCGAGGTGGGAGACCCAGTACTTC
>TRBJ1-5|many|-|TRBV3-1
CASSQAALLSGNQPQHF
TGTGCCAGCAGCCAAGCGGCTCTGCTTAGCGGCAATCAGCCCCAGCATTTT
>TRBJ2-7|-|-|TRBV20-1
CSARELGGSYEQYF
TGCAGTGCTAGAGAGCTAGGGGGTTCCTACGAGCAGTACTTC
>TRBJ1-1|many|-|TRBV15
CATSRATATEAFF
TGTGCCACCAGCAGAGCGACGGCCACTGAAGCTTTCTTT
>TRBJ1-2|-|-|TRBV7-9
CASSPTGRLGRGGYTF
TGTGCCAGCAGCCCCACAGGGCGACTGGGGCGGGGTGGCTACACCTTC
>TRBJ2-1|-|TRBD2|TRBV20-1
CSARSGSSYNEQFF
TGCAGTGCTAGAAGCGGGAGCTCCTACAATGAGCAGTTCTTC
>TRBJ1-6|-|-|TRBV12-3/TRBV12-4
CASSPSAAINSPLHF
TGTGCCAGCTCACCATCGGCAGCCATTAATTCACCCCTCCACTTT